This entry lists 5 T cell receptor beta chains sequenced from one sample in a study of T cell responses to AZD1222 COVID-19 vaccine. The data were produced by immunoSEQ multiplex PCR, yet TCRdb's version contains in-frame clones alone and is incomplete. Among approximately 83,000 clones listed, 75% to 95% were seen once. The sequences come from peripheral blood, collected on day 0 of MenACWY control vaccination. These receptors originate from an adult in good health.

The V and J genes are TRBV5-1 and TRBJ2-2; no clear D gene. Germline V gene sequence: CDR1 SGHRS, CDR2 YFSETQ. Trimming removed 0 bases from V and 0 bases from J, with 3 bases in between. The CDR3 sequence is 14 residues long. The DNA of the CDR3 is TGCGCCAGCAGCTTGGGAGCGAACACCGGGGAGCTGTTTTTT. It encodes CASSLGANTGELFF.

The chain combines TRBV2 with TRBJ1-4; no clear D gene. Germline V gives CDR1 SNHLY, CDR2 FYNNEI. Trimming took off 11 bases at V and 3 bases at J, with 7 bases between the two ends. The CDR3 contains 11 residues. The CDR3 protein is CAGRANEKLFF. Here the CDR3 DNA reads TGTGCCGGACGGGCTAATGAAAAACTGTTTTTT. The full variable domain, its missing parts supplied by reference TRBV2 and TRBJ1-4, is EPEVTQTPSHQVTQMGQEVILRCVPISNHLYFYWYRQILGQKVEFLVSFYNNEISEKSEIFDDQFSVERPDGSNFTLKIRSTKLEDSAMYFCAGRANEKLFFGSGTQLSVL.

This CDR3 is CASSPPEGVEFYEQYF. The CDR3 DNA reads TGTGCCAGCAGCCCGCCGGAGGGGGTGGAATTCTACGAGCAGTACTTC. The rearrangement links TRBV7-8 to TRBJ2-7; D assignment may be TRBD1 or TRBD2 (6 bases each). The V end lost 5 bases, the J end lost 3 bases, and 20 bases lay between the germline ends. Germline V gene sequence: CDR1 SGHVS, CDR2 FQNEAQ. The CDR3 covers 16 residues.

The rearrangement links TRBV9 to TRBJ2-1; TRBD1 or TRBD2 may be the D gene (5 bases each). Trimming took 4 bases from V and 2 from J, leaving 16 bases between them. Germline loops: CDR1 SGDLS, CDR2 YYNGEE. CDR3 size: 16 residues. CDR3 sequence: CASSSSGDRAYNEQFF. CDR3 sequence (DNA): TGTGCCAGCAGCTCCTCCGGGGACCGGGCCTACAATGAGCAGTTCTTC.

J is TRBJ1-5 and V is TRBV30; D gene uncertain. This CDR3 comprises 14 residues. Per the germline V gene, CDR1 is GTSNPN and CDR2 is SVGIG (reference sequence). The ends were cut back, 0 bases at V and 7 bases at J, with 13 bases in the middle. CDR3 nucleotides: TGTGCCTGGAGTGTACGTGGGGTTACGCAGCCCCAGCATTTT. Encoded protein: CAWSVRGVTQPQHF.